These 6 T cell receptor beta chains came from one sample sequenced in a study of shared T cell receptors in the human thymus. Assay used: immunoSEQ multiplex PCR; TCRdb lists only in-frame clones, some missing. This table has under 850,000 clones, approximately 88% appearing once. These same records also appear under a second study, on human thymus T cells.

The sequencing sample was made of thymocytes. These receptors all come from a boy in the first two years of life with a congenital heart defect.

In this sample, this clone turned up a few times. The chain carries TRBV5-1 and TRBJ2-2, with D tentatively TRBD2 (5 bases). Deletions cut 4 bases from V and 6 bases from J, with 16 bases between. Looked up from germline, CDR1 is SGHRS and CDR2 is YFSETQ. The CDR3 contains 15 residues. CDR3: CASSPIEGEPGELFF. CDR3 sequence (DNA): TGCGCCAGCAGCCCAATAGAGGGTGAACCCGGGGAGCTGTTTTTT.

In DNA, the CDR3 is TGTGCCAGCAGTTACGGGGCAGGGCGCACAGATACGCAGTATTTT. This codes for CASSYGAGRTDTQYF. V is TRBV6-6 and J is TRBJ2-3; perhaps TRBD1 as D (5 bases). This CDR3 spans 15 amino acids. From germline, CDR1 is MNHNY and CDR2 SVGAGI (reference sequence). V lost 2 bases and J 1 base, leaving 10 bases between the germline ends.

CDR3 protein: CASSYLGGANYGYTF. CDR3 coding DNA: TGTGCCAGCAGTTACCTCGGGGGAGCTAACTATGGCTACACCTTC. This chain links TRBV6-5 with TRBJ1-2; D might be TRBD1 (5 bases). V gave up 2 bases and J gave up 0 bases, with 10 bases separating them. This CDR3 has 15 amino acids. CDR1 MNHEY and CDR2 SVGAGI come from the germline V gene.

V gene TRBV19 combines with J gene TRBJ2-1; 12 nucleotides agree with TRBD2. With V trimmed by 4 bases and J by 4 bases, 5 bases remained unmatched. The CDR3 is 16 amino acids. From germline, CDR1 is LNHDA and CDR2 SQIVND (reference sequence). The CDR3 reads CASSKGLAGTYNEQFF. CDR3 sequence (DNA): TGTGCCAGTAGTAAGGGACTAGCGGGTACGTACAATGAGCAGTTCTTC.

This chain links TRBV27 with TRBJ2-2, with D possibly matching TRBD2 (6 bases). The ends were cut back, 3 bases at V and 0 bases at J, with 14 bases in the middle. CDR3 size: 17 residues. From germline, CDR1 is MNHEY and CDR2 SMNVEV (reference sequence). The CDR3 nucleotides are TGTGCCAGCAGTTTTCTTGTAGGGACTTCGAACACCGGGGAGCTGTTTTTT. This gives the protein CASSFLVGTSNTGELFF.

The chain is built from TRBV27 and TRBJ2-3; D might be TRBD1 (6 bases). Trimming took off 10 bases at V and 1 base at J, with 15 bases between the two ends. This CDR3 region has 14 residues. Germline V gene data show CDR1 as MNHEY and CDR2 as SMNVEV (reference sequence). CDR3 sequence: CATKRTDCTDTQYF. CDR3 coding DNA: TGTGCCACCAAGCGGACAGACTGCACAGATACGCAGTATTTT.